This T cell receptor beta chain comes out of a study of OX40 agonist ivuxolimab in advanced cancers. Regarding the study as a whole: The study observed clonal expansion of CD4+ and CD8+ blood T cells by week 6 at 0.1 to 3.0 mg/kg.

For this clone: Its antigen is not identified.

V shed 7 bases and J 1 base; nucleotides not matched to a gene: 6. The CDR3 consists of 15 residues. Germline CDR1 and CDR2: SGHRS and YFSETQ. Using immunoSEQ multiplex PCR, the repertoire was profiled, and TCRdb retains in-frame clones only, with some absent. The data show over 40,000 clones, roughly 86% seen once. This receptor was obtained from an adult with an advanced solid tumor such as melanoma, head and neck, liver or kidney cancer. Sequenced material: CD4+ or CD8+ T cells sorted from blood, taken in a trial of the OX40 agonist ivuxolimab. This sequence joins TRBV5-1 and TRBJ1-1; 11 bases align to TRBD1. For the CDR3, the DNA is TGCGCCAGCCGGACAGGGGGCGATCGGAACACTGAAGCTTTCTTT. It encodes CASRTGGDRNTEAFF. Full variable domain (outside the CDR3, taken from reference TRBV5-1 and TRBJ1-1): KAGVTQTPRYLIKTRGQQVTLSCSPISGHRSVSWYQQTPGQGLQFLFEYFSETQRNKGNFPGRFSGRQFSNSRSEMNVSTLELGDSALYLCASRTGGDRNTEAFFGQGTRLTVV.